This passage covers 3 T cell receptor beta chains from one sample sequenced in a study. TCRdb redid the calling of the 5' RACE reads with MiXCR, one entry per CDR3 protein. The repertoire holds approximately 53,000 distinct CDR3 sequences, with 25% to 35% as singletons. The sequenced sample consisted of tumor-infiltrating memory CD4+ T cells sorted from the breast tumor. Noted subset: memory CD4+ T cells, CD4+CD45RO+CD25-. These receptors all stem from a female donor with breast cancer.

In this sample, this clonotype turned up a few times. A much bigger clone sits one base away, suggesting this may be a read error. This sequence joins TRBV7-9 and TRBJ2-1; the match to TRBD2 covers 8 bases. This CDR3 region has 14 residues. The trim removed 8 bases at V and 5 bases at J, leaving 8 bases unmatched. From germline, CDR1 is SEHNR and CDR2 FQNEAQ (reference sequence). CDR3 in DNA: TGTGCCAGCTTACTAAGCGGGGGCAACAATGAGCAGTTCTTC. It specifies CASLLSGGNNEQFF.

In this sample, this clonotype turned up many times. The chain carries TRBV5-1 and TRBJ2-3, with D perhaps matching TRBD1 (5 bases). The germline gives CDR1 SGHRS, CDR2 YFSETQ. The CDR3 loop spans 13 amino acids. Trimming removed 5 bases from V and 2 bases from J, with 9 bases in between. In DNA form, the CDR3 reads TGCGCCAGCAGGACAGACCTCACAGATACGCAGTATTTT. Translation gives CASRTDLTDTQYF.

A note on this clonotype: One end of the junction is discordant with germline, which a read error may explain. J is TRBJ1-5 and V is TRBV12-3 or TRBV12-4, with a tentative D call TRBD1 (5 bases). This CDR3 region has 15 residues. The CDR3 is CASSLSAGNNQSQHF. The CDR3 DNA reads TGTGCCAGCAGTTTATCGGCAGGGAACAATCAGTCCCAGCATTTT.